The 26 T cell receptor beta chains listed next were all sequenced from one sample in a study of T cells in women clearing cervical HPV infection. Generated by immunoSEQ multiplex PCR, the TCRdb table keeps only in-frame clones and is missing some. Recorded for this sample: about 31,000 clones. The sample taken for sequencing was blood buffy coat. These receptors were collected from a woman between 18 and 75 years old with a cervical HPV16 infection that either progressed to CIN3+ or cleared (not recorded which).

The CDR3 sequence is CASSLGPGETQYF. The sequenced part of the CDR3 DNA is TGCGCCAGCAGCTTGGGACCGGGGGAGACC. The chain carries TRBV5-1 and TRBJ2-5; D is perhaps TRBD2 (5 bases). The read is 3 residues too short to cover the CDR3 end, so that end is filled in from the germline J gene. The CDR3 is 13 amino acids. The V end was cut by 0 bases, the J end by 5 bases, with 8 bases between. CDR1 SGHRS and CDR2 YFSETQ come from the germline V gene.

Points on this clone: Read data end 3 residues before the CDR3 end; the end is taken from the germline J gene. V and J are TRBV5-5 and TRBJ2-2, with TRBD1 matching over 8 bases. From germline, CDR1 is SGHKS and CDR2 YYEKEE (reference sequence). The CDR3 has 15 residues. CDR3 DNA, as far as it was read: TGTGCCAGCAGCGGACCGGGACAGGCCAATGAAAAG. Amino acids: CASSGPGQANEK. The CDR3 in full is CASSGPGQANEKLFF.

Regarding this clone: The read finishes 3 residues shy of the CDR3 end, and the germline J gene is used to complete it. The rearrangement links TRBV2 to TRBJ2-5; D uncertain. The CDR3 extends over 15 amino acids. Trimming took off 5 bases at V and 1 base at J, with 14 bases between the two ends. The germline CDR1 and CDR2 sequences are SNHLY and FYNNEI. Partial CDR3 DNA: TGTGCCAGCAGTCCTGATATGGGCCCCCAAGAGACC. It specifies CASSPDMGPQET. The full CDR3 sequence reads CASSPDMGPQETQYF. Variable domain in full (rest from reference TRBV2 and TRBJ2-5): EPEVTQTPSHQVTQMGQEVILRCVPISNHLYFYWYRQILGQKVEFLVSFYNNEISEKSEIFDDQFSVERPDGSNFTLKIRSTKLEDSAMYFCASSPDMGPQETQYFGPGTRLLVL.

About this clone: The read ends 3 residues early relative to the CDR3; the germline J gene fills the gap. V is TRBV11-2 and J is TRBJ2-7; 12 bases agree with TRBD2. Trimming cost V 5 bases and J 5 bases; bases outside gene matches: 4. Germline loops: CDR1 SGHAT, CDR2 FQNNGV. The length of the CDR3 is 14 residues. The sequenced CDR3 bases are TGTGCCAGCAGCAGGACTAGCGGGATCGACGAG. Translating it yields CASSRTSGIDE. The complete CDR3 protein is CASSRTSGIDEQYF.

About this clone: The read terminates 3 residues ahead of where the CDR3 ends, so the germline J gene completes it. V usage is TRBV10-3 and J usage is TRBJ1-6; D may be TRBD1 (6 bases). The germline V gene encodes CDR1 ENHRY and CDR2 SYGVKD. The germline V and J ends were trimmed by 6 bases and 8 bases, with 11 bases remaining between them. The length of the CDR3 is 13 residues. The CDR3 loop is CAISGRGYSPLHF. The sequenced CDR3 bases are TGTGCCATCAGCGGCAGGGGTTATTCACCC.

As to this clone: The read stops 3 residues short of the end of the CDR3; the missing end is completed from the germline J gene. The J gene is TRBJ1-2, the V gene TRBV29-1; TRBD1 agrees at 9 bases. CDR3 length equals 12 residues. V lost 7 bases and J lost 7; bases outside the gene matches: 7. CDR1 is SQVTM, CDR2 ANQGSEA, per germline. Incomplete CDR3 DNA: TGCAGCGCTAGGACAGGGGAGACTGGC. Protein: CSARTGETG. The entire CDR3 protein reads CSARTGETGYTF.

As concerns this clone: Coverage ceases 3 residues before the CDR3 finishes, and the germline J gene fills in the end. This chain connects TRBV30 to TRBJ1-6, with 9 nucleotides matching TRBD1. The CDR3 has 17 amino acids. Germline loops: CDR1 GTSNPN, CDR2 SVGIG (reference sequence). V was pared by 0 bases and J by 6 bases, with 9 bases of the junction left unmatched. CDR3 DNA (partial): TGTGCCTGGAGTGTACAAGGACAGGGGTATATTAATTCACCC. Its translation is CAWSVQGQGYINSP. The complete CDR3 reads CAWSVQGQGYINSPLHF.

About this clone itself: The CDR3 goes on 3 residues after the read ends, and that part is filled in from the germline J gene. The chain combines TRBV29-1 with TRBJ2-2; 8 positions agree with TRBD1. The germline gives CDR1 SQVTM, CDR2 ANQGSEA. V lost 6 bases and J lost 1; bases outside the gene matches: 1. The CDR3 has 13 amino acids. Partial CDR3 DNA: TGCAGCGTGGACAGGGAGAACACCGGGGAG. Its translation: CSVDRENTGE. The entire CDR3 sequence reads CSVDRENTGELFF.

Points on this clone: The read stops 3 residues short of the end of the CDR3; the missing end is completed from the germline J gene. This chain connects TRBV18 to TRBJ2-2, with D possibly TRBD2 on 7 matching bases. Looked up from germline, CDR1 is KGHSH and CDR2 is LQKENI. This CDR3 is 16 amino acids long. Here the CDR3 reads CASSPTAGATNEKLFF. The covered CDR3 bases are TGTGCCAGCTCACCAACGGCGGGGGCAACTAATGAAAAG.

In the case of this clone: One end of the junction varies from germline; a read error may be responsible. The read falls 3 residues short of the CDR3 end, and the missing part is taken from the germline J gene. V and J are TRBV20-1 and TRBJ1-1; maybe TRBD1 (5 bases). CDR1 and CDR2 (germline): DFQATT, SNEGSKA (reference sequence). The CDR3 spans 11 residues. CDR3 DNA, as far as it was read: TGCAGTGCTCTAAGGGGCACTGGA. It translates to CSALRGTG. The whole CDR3 protein reads CSALRGTGAFF.

As for this clone: The CDR3 end lies 3 residues beyond the end of the read and is filled in from the germline J gene. The genes are TRBV10-3 and TRBJ1-1; weak D call: TRBD1 (5 bases). The germline gives CDR1 ENHRY, CDR2 SYGVKD. Trimming removed 7 bases at V and 6 bases at J, with 18 bases between. The CDR3 length is 14 residues. The part of the CDR3 DNA that was read is TGTGCCATCACTAAAGCTCCAGGGCTGGCTGAA. It yields the protein CAITKAPGLAE. The whole CDR3 sequence is CAITKAPGLAEAFF.

With regard to this clone: With the read ending 3 residues before the CDR3 end, the germline J gene is used to fill in that end. This rearrangement joins TRBV5-1 to TRBJ2-3; possibly TRBD1 for D (6 bases). The CDR3 is 14 residues long. Looked up from germline, CDR1 is SGHRS and CDR2 is YFSETQ. This CDR3 is CASSLNGQLETQYF. Partial CDR3 DNA: TGCGCCAGCAGCTTGAATGGACAGTTAGAGACG.

With regard to this clone: Sequencing ends 3 residues short of the CDR3 end; the germline J gene provides the rest. The gene calls are TRBV19 and TRBJ1-2; 9 bases are a match to TRBD1. This CDR3 has 15 residues. Germline V gives CDR1 LNHDA, CDR2 SQIVND (reference sequence). The chain's CDR3 is CASSTPGQGTDTYTF. The DNA read from the CDR3 is TGTGCCAGTAGTACGCCGGGACAGGGCACAGATACC. The variable domain in full, with the rest retrieved from reference TRBV19 and TRBJ1-2, is DGGITQSPKYLFRKEGQNVTLSCEQNLNHDAMYWYRQDPGQGLRLIYYSQIVNDFQKGDIAEGYSVSREKKESFPLTVTSAQKNPTAFYLCASSTPGQGTDTYTFGSGTRLTVV.

Comments on this clone: The CDR3 goes on 3 residues after the read ends, and that part is filled in from the germline J gene. This chain uses TRBV12-3 or TRBV12-4 with TRBJ1-3, with D unresolved. Trimming cost V 3 bases and J 0 bases, with 6 bases left between them. This CDR3 contains 14 residues. Partial CDR3 DNA: TGTGCCAGCAGTTTCTACCTCTCTGGAAACACC. This gives the protein CASSFYLSGNT. The whole CDR3 reads CASSFYLSGNTIYF.

About this clone: The read ends 3 residues before the CDR3 terminus; that terminus is restored from the germline J gene. The rearrangement joins TRBV6-1 to TRBJ2-3; maybe TRBD2 (5 bases). Germline lookup yields CDR1 MNHNS and CDR2 SASEGT. CDR3 length equals 14 residues. Trimming pared 4 bases from V and 3 bases from J, leaving 11 bases between. The covered CDR3 bases are TGTGCCAGCAGTGGCGGGTCCCTTACAGATACG. Amino acid sequence: CASSGGSLTDT. The entire CDR3 sequence reads CASSGGSLTDTQYF.

As concerns this clone: The observed sequence ends 3 residues before the CDR3 terminus, with the missing tail filled in from the germline J gene. The chain has TRBV10-3 and TRBJ2-7; TRBD2 is a possible D gene (5 bases). This CDR3 contains 12 residues. The V gene lost 8 bases and the J gene lost 4 bases, with 12 bases spanning the gap. Germline V gives CDR1 ENHRY, CDR2 SYGVKD. CDR3 protein: CAIRGSSYEQYF. The CDR3 DNA, read in part, is TGTGCCATCCGGGGTAGCTCTTACGAG.

About this clone: The read finishes 3 residues shy of the CDR3 end, and the germline J gene is used to complete it. The chain joins TRBV6-2 or TRBV6-3 to TRBJ2-1; 11 bases align to TRBD1. CDR1 and CDR2 (germline): MNHEY, SVGEGT. V lost 10 bases and J lost 4; bases outside the gene matches: 6. The CDR3 sequence is 14 residues long. The part of the CDR3 DNA that was read is TGTGCCACCAACCGGGACAGGGGGTACAATGAG. Translation gives CATNRDRGYNE. The complete CDR3 protein is CATNRDRGYNEQFF.

Comment on this clone: The CDR3 goes on 3 residues after the read ends, and that part is filled in from the germline J gene. The J gene is TRBJ2-5, the V gene TRBV24-1; D unclear. The CDR3 spans 12 residues. Trimming removed 1 base from V and 7 bases from J, with 6 bases in between. The germline V gene has CDR1 KGHDR and CDR2 SFDVKD. CDR3 amino acids: CATSDLSGTQYF. The part of the CDR3 DNA that was read is TGTGCCACCAGTGATTTATCGGGGACC.

With respect to this clone: The read ends 3 residues shy of where the CDR3 ends; the end is completed using the germline J gene. This chain links TRBV2 with TRBJ1-6; D not certain. V gave up 2 bases and J gave up 9 bases, with 5 bases separating them. Looked up from germline, CDR1 is SNHLY and CDR2 is FYNNEI. The CDR3 covers 12 residues. CDR3 DNA, as far as it was read: TGTGCCAGCAGTGAAACGGGTTCACCC. Its protein product is CASSETGSP. The CDR3, in full, reads CASSETGSPLHF.

For this clone: The read finishes 3 residues shy of the CDR3 end, and the germline J gene is used to complete it. The genes are TRBV19 and TRBJ1-1; unclear D gene. Trimming left V 8 bases short and J 0 bases short, with 13 bases between. From germline, CDR1 is LNHDA and CDR2 SQIVND (reference sequence). The CDR3 is 14 residues long. CDR3 bases read: TGTGCCAGTTCCCCGGGTGGATTGAACACTGAA. This encodes CASSPGGLNTE. The complete CDR3 reads CASSPGGLNTEAFF.

With respect to this clone: The read is 3 residues too short to cover the CDR3 end, so that end is filled in from the germline J gene. The V call is TRBV20-1, the J call TRBJ2-7, with TRBD2 matching over 9 bases. V was pared by 0 bases and J by 0 bases, with 6 bases of the junction left unmatched. Germline loops: CDR1 DFQATT, CDR2 SNEGSKA (reference sequence). The length of the CDR3 is 16 residues. CDR3: CSARDRLAGSSYEQYF. The covered CDR3 bases are TGCAGTGCTAGAGATCGTCTAGCGGGGAGCTCCTACGAG.

With respect to this clone: The DNA ends 3 residues before the CDR3 does, and the rest of the CDR3 is filled in from the germline J gene. This chain connects TRBV18 to TRBJ2-4; a weak D match, TRBD1 (7 bases). This CDR3 is 16 amino acids long. CDR1 and CDR2 from the germline V gene are KGHSH and LQKENI. The CDR3 DNA, read in part, is TGTGCCAGCTCACCACTTAAACGGGGTACAGGGGAGGAT. Protein product: CASSPLKRGTGED. The CDR3 as a whole reads CASSPLKRGTGEDQYF.

With regard to this clone: From the germline J gene comes the end of the CDR3, since the read stops 3 residues before it. The V and J genes are TRBV20-1 and TRBJ2-1; 12 nucleotides agree with TRBD2. In germline, CDR1 is DFQATT, CDR2 SNEGSKA (reference sequence). CDR3 length equals 15 residues. The junction had 6 bases not matched to a gene; V was cut back by 2 bases and J by 7 bases. CDR3 bases read: TGCAGTGCTAGAAATCTAGCGGGGGGGAAAAATGAG. Amino acids: CSARNLAGGKNE. The entire CDR3 protein reads CSARNLAGGKNEQFF.

On this clone itself: The read terminates 3 residues ahead of where the CDR3 ends, so the germline J gene completes it. The chain links TRBV30 to TRBJ2-2; 8 nucleotides match TRBD2. CDR3 size: 15 residues. V dropped 2 bases and J dropped 5; count of bases not matched to a gene: 7. Germline CDR1 and CDR2: GTSNPN and SVGIG (reference sequence). Partial CDR3 DNA: TGTGCCTGGAGTATCGACGGCGGGGGGACCGGGGAG. This translates into CAWSIDGGGTGE. The complete CDR3 protein is CAWSIDGGGTGELFF.

A word on this clone: The CDR3 goes on 3 residues after the read ends, and that part is filled in from the germline J gene. The rearrangement joins TRBV10-3 to TRBJ1-1; maybe TRBD1 (5 bases). Trimming shortened V by 7 bases and J by 4 bases, and 19 bases separated the two germline ends. CDR3 length: 15 amino acids. Germline-derived CDR1 and CDR2 are ENHRY and SYGVKD. CDR3 DNA, as far as it was read: TGTGCCATCAACCCTTTTGGGGGGGAAAGCACTGAA. It specifies CAINPFGGESTE. The entire CDR3 protein reads CAINPFGGESTEAFF.

Points on this clone: The read gets to within 3 residues of the CDR3 end, and the germline J gene fills in the rest. This chain uses TRBV7-2 with TRBJ2-4, with D maybe TRBD1 (5 bases). Germline V lookup: CDR1 SGHTA, CDR2 FQGNSA. This CDR3 is 14 amino acids long. Here the CDR3 reads CASSHRTSSDGQYF. The part of the CDR3 DNA that was read is TGTGCCAGCAGCCATAGGACAAGCTCGGATGGT.